This is a list of T cell receptor beta chains from one sample in a study of T-cell reconstitution after alpha-beta-depleted transplantation in children. MiXCR, run by TCRdb on the PCR reads, gives a single entry per CDR3 protein. Of 490,000 or so distinct CDR3 sequences listed, roughly an eighth were seen once; the top ten hold 4.5% to 6%. Sequenced here: PBMCs from the stem cell graft donor, sampled from the stem cell graft. The source is a human donor who donated a stem cell graft to a child with combined immunodeficiency. CDR3s include the opening cysteine and the closing phenylalanine or tryptophan. Each record gives: clone size, V gene, J gene, D gene, CDR3 DNA, CDR3 protein. D genes are given only for firm matches. The listing skips clone size in some rows; elsewhere it reads once, few, many or a size class.

>few|TRBV29-1|TRBJ1-2|.
TGCAGCGTTGGTGACGCCCGAGGAGGCTACACCTTC
CSVGDARGGYTF
>.|TRBV11-1|TRBJ1-6|.
TGTGCCAGCAGCATTTCAGACGGGGAGGCGGAAGATAATTCACCCCTCCACTTT
CASSISDGEAEDNSPLHF
>.|TRBV30|TRBJ2-7|TRBD2
TGTGCCTGGAGTGTGTGGACTAGCGAGTTCCCCGAGCAGTACTTC
CAWSVWTSEFPEQYF
>few|TRBV18|TRBJ2-1|TRBD2
TGTGCCAGCTCACCCACTAGCGGGAGGTCCTACAATGAGCAGTTCTTC
CASSPTSGRSYNEQFF
>few|TRBV9|TRBJ2-1|.
TGTGCCAGCAGCGTAGCTGCACAGGAAGTCAATGAGCAGTTCTTC
CASSVAAQEVNEQFF
>few|TRBV12-3/TRBV12-4|TRBJ2-3|TRBD2
TGTGCCAGCAGTAGGACTAGCGGGGGGGCCCACACGCAGTATTTT
CASSRTSGGAHTQYF
>few|TRBV20-1|TRBJ2-5|.
TGCAGTGCTAGAGACCCGTCGGGGTCATTCCAGGAGACCCAGTACTTC
CSARDPSGSFQETQYF
>many|TRBV29-1|TRBJ1-1|.
TGCAGCGTTGCCGTGAACACTGAAGCTTTCTTT
CSVAVNTEAFF
>.|TRBV12-3/TRBV12-4|TRBJ2-6|.
TGTGCCAGCAGTGGCCGGGACATCGCCTCTGGGGCCAACGTCCTGACTTTC
CASSGRDIASGANVLTF
>many|TRBV29-1|TRBJ2-1|TRBD2
TGCAGCGTTGAAATGACTAGCGGGGGTATCAATGAGCAGTTCTTC
CSVEMTSGGINEQFF
>many|TRBV12-3/TRBV12-4|TRBJ2-5|.
TGTGCCAGCAGTTTATCTATCCGAGAGACCCAGTACTTC
CASSLSIRETQYF
>.|TRBV6-2/TRBV6-3|TRBJ2-5|.
TGTGCCAGCAGACCTTCGGACTTAAAAGAGACCCAGTACTTC
CASRPSDLKETQYF
>many|TRBV24-1|TRBJ1-2|.
TGTGCCACCCGCGGGCCTGCTAACTATGGCTACACCTTC
CATRGPANYGYTF
>many|TRBV5-1|TRBJ2-1|TRBD2
TGCGCCAGCAGCTTGGAAGCGGGAGGGGGGACTGAGCAGTTCTTC
CASSLEAGGGTEQFF
>.|TRBV5-1|TRBJ2-2|TRBD2
TGCGCCAGCAGCTTTTGGGGACTAGCGGAGAACACCGGGGAGCTGTTTTTT
CASSFWGLAENTGELFF
>.|TRBV7-8|TRBJ1-4|TRBD1
TGTGCCAGCAGCCTCACTCCGGGACAGCCCCTTTTT
CASSLTPGQPLF
>few|TRBV7-2|TRBJ2-5|.
TGTGCCAGCAGCTTAGTAGTTTCCCTCCAAGAGACCCAGTACTTC
CASSLVVSLQETQYF
>.|TRBV3-1|TRBJ2-7|.
TGTGCCAGCAGCCAAGTTTTTTCGATCGGGGGCTACGAGCAGTACTTC
CASSQVFSIGGYEQYF
>once|TRBV15|TRBJ2-1|TRBD2
TGTGCCACCAGCAGAGGGACTAGCGGCTCCTACAATGAGCAGTTCTTC
CATSRGTSGSYNEQFF
>once|TRBV19|TRBJ2-1|.
TGTGCCAGTAGTATAGTCGGTCACAATGAGCAGTTCTTC
CASSIVGHNEQFF
>once|TRBV7-9|TRBJ2-1|.
TGTGCCAGCAGCGGAGAGGACAGATACAATGAGCAGTTCTTC
CASSGEDRYNEQFF
>.|TRBV12-3/TRBV12-4|TRBJ2-5|TRBD2
TGTGCCAGCAGTTGGCGCTCGGGAGCGGGGCAAGAGACCCAGTACTTC
CASSWRSGAGQETQYF
>.|TRBV11-2|TRBJ2-7|TRBD2
TGTGCCAGCAGCATAATCCCCGGGACTAGCGACTCCTACGAGCAGTACTTC
CASSIIPGTSDSYEQYF
>few|TRBV6-2/TRBV6-3|TRBJ2-3|TRBD1
TGTGCCAGCAGTTACTTGGGGACAGGGCTAGATACGCAGTATTTT
CASSYLGTGLDTQYF
>many|TRBV5-5|TRBJ2-2|.
TGTGCCAGCAGCTTCCGGGATTCCACCGGGGAGCTGTTTTTT
CASSFRDSTGELFF
>few|TRBV11-2|TRBJ2-7|.
TGTGCCAGCAGCTCAGCTAGGGGCGAGCAGTACTTC
CASSSARGEQYF
>.|TRBV30|TRBJ2-6|.
TGTGCCTGGGGGCTGGGTGGGGCCAACGTCCTGACTTTC
CAWGLGGANVLTF
>few|TRBV20-1|TRBJ2-2|.
TGCAGTGCTAGTAAGGCAGGGACCAACACCGGGGAGCTGTTTTTT
CSASKAGTNTGELFF
>.|TRBV7-8|TRBJ1-5|.
TGTGCCAGCAGCTCGGACAGCGGCAATCAGCCCCAGCATTTT
CASSSDSGNQPQHF
>.|TRBV4-3|TRBJ2-7|.
TGCGCCAGCAGCCAAGATACGAGGGTTTGGGTCTACGAGCAGTACTTC
CASSQDTRVWVYEQYF
>.|TRBV13|TRBJ2-1|.
TGTGCCAGCAGCTTAGACGTTTATGAGCAGTTCTTC
CASSLDVYEQFF
>.|TRBV27|TRBJ1-1|.
TGTGCCAGCAGTTTGGTTCGGGCCTCGGGTGTGAACACTGAAGCTTTCTTT
CASSLVRASGVNTEAFF
>.|TRBV12-3/TRBV12-4|TRBJ2-3|.
TGTGCCAGCAGCCCCCAGGCACGGAGCACAGATACGCAGTATTTT
CASSPQARSTDTQYF
>.|TRBV6-2/TRBV6-3|TRBJ2-7|.
TGTGCCAGTGCGGGGGCGGTAGACGAGCAGTACTTC
CASAGAVDEQYF
>many|TRBV12-3/TRBV12-4|TRBJ2-1|.
TGTGCCAGCAGTCCAGGGATGGGCAATGAGCAGTTCTTC
CASSPGMGNEQFF
>few|TRBV6-1|TRBJ1-6|TRBD1
TGTGCCAGCAGGGAGGGACAGGGGAATTCACCCCTCCACTTT
CASREGQGNSPLHF
>.|TRBV7-6|TRBJ2-5|TRBD2
TGTGCCAGTAGGAGGGGGCAGGGGACTAGCGGGGACCAAGAGACCCAGTACTTC
CASRRGQGTSGDQETQYF
>.|TRBV6-1|TRBJ2-7|.
TGTGCCAGCAGTGAAAGAACAGGGACTGACTACGAGCAGTACTTC
CASSERTGTDYEQYF
>many|TRBV29-1|TRBJ2-3|TRBD1
TGCAGCGGGGGACAGGGATATACAGATACGCAGTATTTT
CSGGQGYTDTQYF
>few|TRBV7-9|TRBJ2-3|TRBD1
TGTGCCAGCAGCTCCGTCATCGGCAGGGGGACAGATACGCAGTATTTT
CASSSVIGRGTDTQYF
>few|TRBV5-1|TRBJ2-1|.
TGCGCCAGCAGCCGATGGACAGGGAGGGACAATGAGCAGTTCTTC
CASSRWTGRDNEQFF
>few|TRBV7-3|TRBJ2-7|.
TGTGCCAGCAGCTTTTCACAGAACGGCGAGCAGTACTTC
CASSFSQNGEQYF